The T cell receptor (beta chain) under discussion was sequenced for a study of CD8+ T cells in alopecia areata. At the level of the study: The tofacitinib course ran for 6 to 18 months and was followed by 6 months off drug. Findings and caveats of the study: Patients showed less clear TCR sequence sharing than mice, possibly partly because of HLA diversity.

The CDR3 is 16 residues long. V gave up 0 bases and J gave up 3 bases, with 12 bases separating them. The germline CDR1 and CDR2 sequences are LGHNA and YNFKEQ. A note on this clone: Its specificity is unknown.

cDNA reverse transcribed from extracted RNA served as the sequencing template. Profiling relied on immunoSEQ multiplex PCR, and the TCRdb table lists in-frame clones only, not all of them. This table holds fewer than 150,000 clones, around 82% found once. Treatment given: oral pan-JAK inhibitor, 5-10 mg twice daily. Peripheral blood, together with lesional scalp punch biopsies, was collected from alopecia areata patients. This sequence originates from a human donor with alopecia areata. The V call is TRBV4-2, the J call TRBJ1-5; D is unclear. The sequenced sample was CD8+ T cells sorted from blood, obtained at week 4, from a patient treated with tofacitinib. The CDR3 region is CASSQEYGLNNQPQHF. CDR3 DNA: TGTGCCAGCAGCCAAGAATACGGACTGAACAATCAGCCCCAGCATTTT.